Listed here are 21 T cell receptor beta chains from one sample, sequenced in a study of blood T cell repertoires in COVID-19. Produced via immunoSEQ multiplex PCR; TCRdb's table is partial and in-frame only. The sample shows tens of thousands of clones, roughly 82% of them seen only once. What was sequenced was peripheral blood. These receptors originate from a woman aged 55-69 years with acute or convalescent COVID-19.

This clone has a handful of counts. V and J are TRBV14 and TRBJ2-1; D unclear. The CDR3 spans 14 residues. Germline V gene lookup returns CDR1 SGHDN and CDR2 FVKESK. V shed 3 bases and J shed 2 bases, with 8 bases lying between them. The CDR3 region is CASSHLETYNEQFF. The CDR3 DNA reads TGTGCCAGCAGCCACCTAGAGACCTACAATGAGCAGTTCTTC.

This clone came up once. J is TRBJ1-2 and V is TRBV5-4; 10 bases map to TRBD1. This CDR3 is 16 amino acids long. The V and J ends lost 4 bases and 4 bases, in that order; junction bases with no gene match: 10. The V gene's germline CDR1 is SGHNT and CDR2 YYREEE (reference sequence). The CDR3 loop reads CASSDRQGAWGYGYTF. The CDR3 DNA follows: TGTGCCAGCAGCGACAGACAGGGGGCGTGGGGCTATGGCTACACCTTC.

The V call is TRBV5-1, the J call TRBJ2-4, with D uncertain. Germline-derived CDR1 and CDR2 are SGHRS and YFSETQ. V dropped 2 bases and J dropped 5 bases, with 11 bases sitting between them. This CDR3 spans 14 amino acids. The CDR3 DNA reads as TGCGCCAGCAGCTTACTGAGTATTCAAAACATTCAGTACTTC. Amino acids: CASSLLSIQNIQYF.

This chain connects TRBV7-6 to TRBJ1-3, with TRBD1 identical over 7 bases. V was clipped by 1 base and J by 2 bases; unmatched bases: 8. Germline V gene sequence: CDR1 SGHVS, CDR2 FNYEAQ. CDR3 length equals 17 residues. The CDR3 is CASSLEGTETTGNTIYF. DNA for the CDR3: TGTGCCAGCAGCTTAGAGGGGACAGAAACAACTGGAAACACCATATATTTT.

This sequence joins TRBV19 and TRBJ2-2; 11 nucleotides align to TRBD2. This CDR3 region has 15 residues. Trimming took 4 bases from V and 4 from J; bases not matched to a gene: 2. Germline CDR1 LNHDA, CDR2 SQIVND (reference sequence). CDR3 bases: TGTGCCAGTAGTACCGGACTAGCGGGCACCGGGGAGCTGTTTTTT. Protein: CASSTGLAGTGELFF.

This chain joins TRBV7-2 and TRBJ1-6, with 12 bases identical to TRBD1. Germline V lookup: CDR1 SGHTA, CDR2 FQGNSA. V shed 6 bases and J 6 bases; nucleotides not matched to a gene: 6. This CDR3 is 16 amino acids long. The CDR3 region has the DNA TGTGCCAGCAGAACCCGGGACAGGGGGCCTAATTCACCCCTCCACTTT. Protein: CASRTRDRGPNSPLHF.

This clone came up once. The rearrangement uses TRBV7-2 and TRBJ2-2, with 7 bases that match TRBD2. The trim removed 5 bases at V and 2 bases at J, leaving 8 bases unmatched. This CDR3 comprises 16 residues. Germline V gene data show CDR1 as SGHTA and CDR2 as FQGNSA. CDR3 sequence reads: CASSPLGGSNTGELFF. CDR3 DNA: TGTGCCAGCAGCCCGTTGGGGGGGAGTAACACCGGGGAGCTGTTTTTT.

The rearrangement links TRBV24-1 to TRBJ2-3, with 13 bases aligning to TRBD2. V was clipped by 3 bases and J by 9 bases; unmatched bases: 11. This CDR3 contains 17 residues. Germline V CDR1 and CDR2: KGHDR, SFDVKD. CDR3 sequence reads: CATSDGGLAGVAGTQYF. In DNA, the CDR3 is TGTGCCACCAGTGATGGAGGACTAGCGGGGGTGGCTGGGACGCAGTATTTT.

This clone was seen once. This rearrangement joins TRBV12-5 to TRBJ2-1, with D possibly matching TRBD1 (6 bases). With 2 bases removed from V and 8 bases from J, the gap between germline ends came to 7 bases. The CDR3 contains 12 residues. The germline V gene encodes CDR1 LGHNT and CDR2 FRNRAP. In DNA form, the CDR3 reads TGTGCTAGTGGTTTGTCAGGGGATGAGCAGTTCTTC. It is translated as CASGLSGDEQFF.

The chain joins TRBV7-9 to TRBJ2-7; 8 bases line up with TRBD1. The ends lost 0 bases at V and 5 bases at J; junction bases unmatched: 12. The CDR3 length is 17 residues. The germline V gene encodes CDR1 SEHNR and CDR2 FQNEAQ (reference sequence). The CDR3 loop is CASSLALPPGGANEQYF. DNA of the CDR3: TGTGCCAGCAGCTTAGCGCTACCCCCAGGGGGCGCGAACGAGCAGTACTTC. The whole variable domain, remainder taken from reference TRBV7-9 and TRBJ2-7, is DTGVSQNPRHKITKRGQNVTFRCDPISEHNRLYWYRQTLGQGPEFLTYFQNEAQLEKSRLLSDRFSAERPKGSFSTLEIQRTEQGDSAMYLCASSLALPPGGANEQYFGPGTRLTVT.

The chain combines TRBV5-5 with TRBJ2-5, with D tentatively TRBD1 (6 bases). Germline CDR1 SGHKS, CDR2 YYEKEE (reference sequence). V lost 0 bases and J 4 bases, leaving 13 bases between the germline ends. This CDR3 contains 15 residues. The CDR3 DNA sequence: TGTGCCAGCAGCTTGGTGGGGGCGGTCACAGAGACCCAGTACTTC. Its translation is CASSLVGAVTETQYF. Supplemented by reference TRBV5-5 and TRBJ2-5, the full variable domain reads DAGVTQSPTHLIKTRGQQVTLRCSPISGHKSVSWYQQVLGQGPQFIFQYYEKEERGRGNFPDRFSARQFPNYSSELNVNALLLGDSALYLCASSLVGAVTETQYFGPGTRLLVL.

In nucleotides, the CDR3 is TGTGCCAGCAGTCGTGAGCGGGACAGGGGGCTAGCGGGGGGCCGCGAGCAGTACTTC. This translates into CASSRERDRGLAGGREQYF. This chain joins TRBV6-6 and TRBJ2-7, with D tentatively TRBD1 (12 bases). V gave up 5 bases and J gave up 6 bases, with 32 bases separating them. The CDR3 spans 19 residues. Germline V CDR1 and CDR2: MNHNY, SVGAGI (reference sequence).

This clone was counted only a few times. The genes are TRBV28 and TRBJ2-7; a weak D match, TRBD1 (6 bases). V was clipped by 5 bases and J by 6 bases, with 14 bases between them. Looked up from germline, CDR1 is MDHEN and CDR2 is SYDVKM. The CDR3 is made up of 13 amino acids. For the CDR3, the DNA is TGTGCCAGCAGTGGAACCAGGGGTAGCGAGCAGTACTTC. It is translated as CASSGTRGSEQYF.

This chain uses TRBV6-5 with TRBJ1-1; TRBD1 is a possible D gene (6 bases). The germline V gene has CDR1 MNHEY and CDR2 SVGAGI. The length of the CDR3 is 13 residues. With 6 bases removed from V and 5 bases from J, the gap between germline ends came to 13 bases. This CDR3 is CASRPHRATEAFF. CDR3 DNA sequence: TGTGCCAGCAGACCCCACAGGGCGACTGAAGCTTTCTTT.

This clone was observed once. The chain recombines TRBV7-2 with TRBJ1-1; D is perhaps TRBD1 (5 bases). The CDR3 spans 15 residues. Trimming took off 0 bases at V and 5 bases at J, with 13 bases between the two ends. CDR1 and CDR2 (germline): SGHTA, FQGNSA. CDR3 region: CASSLAPAGITEAFF. As DNA, the CDR3 is TGTGCCAGCAGCTTAGCCCCGGCAGGGATTACTGAAGCTTTCTTT.

This rearrangement joins TRBV30 to TRBJ1-6; no definite D call. The CDR3 covers 15 residues. In germline, CDR1 is GTSNPN, CDR2 SVGIG (reference sequence). V was trimmed by 0 bases and J by 0 bases, leaving 6 bases between them. The CDR3 protein is CAWSVSFSYNSPLHF. CDR3 bases: TGTGCCTGGAGTGTATCCTTCTCCTATAATTCACCCCTCCACTTT.

The chain links TRBV12-3 or TRBV12-4 to TRBJ2-2; no clear D. The CDR3 length is 13 residues. V lost 6 bases, J lost 5 bases, and 10 bases lay in between. In DNA, the CDR3 is TGTGCCAGCAGCCTTCTAGGAACCGGGGAGCTGTTTTTT. Translated, it gives CASSLLGTGELFF.

The chain recombines TRBV6-5 with TRBJ2-1, with D perhaps TRBD1 (6 bases). Per the germline V gene, CDR1 is MNHEY and CDR2 is SVGAGI. This CDR3 is built from 15 residues. Between the trimmed V and J ends, which lost 11 bases and 9 bases, there was a span of 26 bases. CDR3 in amino acids: CAVMPPIQGWAEQFF. The CDR3 DNA follows: TGTGCCGTCATGCCCCCAATACAGGGTTGGGCTGAGCAGTTCTTC.

The chain is built from TRBV6-1 and TRBJ2-2; no firm D call. The V gene lost 1 base and the J gene lost 6 bases, with 12 bases spanning the gap. The CDR3 totals 15 residues. Germline loops: CDR1 MNHNS, CDR2 SASEGT. The CDR3 DNA is TGTGCCAGCAGTGAAGTCTCGGAGTTGGCCGGGGAGCTGTTTTTT. This encodes CASSEVSELAGELFF.

This clone was observed a handful of times. The chain combines TRBV28 with TRBJ1-1, with no clear D. This CDR3 is built from 11 residues. V gave up 11 bases and J gave up 1 base, with 8 bases separating them. Germline V CDR1 and CDR2: MDHEN, SYDVKM. CDR3 amino acids: CALGSNTEAFF. The CDR3 coding sequence is TGTGCCCTCGGTTCGAACACTGAAGCTTTCTTT.

The chain employs TRBV18 and TRBJ2-1; 8 bases agree with TRBD2. The V and J ends lost 3 bases and 3 bases, in that order; junction bases with no gene match: 7. Germline V CDR1 and CDR2: KGHSH, LQKENI. The CDR3 contains 16 residues. The CDR3 nucleotides read TGTGCCAGCTCACCCCCCGGGCTAGCGGGCTACAATGAGCAGTTCTTC. Translated, it gives CASSPPGLAGYNEQFF.